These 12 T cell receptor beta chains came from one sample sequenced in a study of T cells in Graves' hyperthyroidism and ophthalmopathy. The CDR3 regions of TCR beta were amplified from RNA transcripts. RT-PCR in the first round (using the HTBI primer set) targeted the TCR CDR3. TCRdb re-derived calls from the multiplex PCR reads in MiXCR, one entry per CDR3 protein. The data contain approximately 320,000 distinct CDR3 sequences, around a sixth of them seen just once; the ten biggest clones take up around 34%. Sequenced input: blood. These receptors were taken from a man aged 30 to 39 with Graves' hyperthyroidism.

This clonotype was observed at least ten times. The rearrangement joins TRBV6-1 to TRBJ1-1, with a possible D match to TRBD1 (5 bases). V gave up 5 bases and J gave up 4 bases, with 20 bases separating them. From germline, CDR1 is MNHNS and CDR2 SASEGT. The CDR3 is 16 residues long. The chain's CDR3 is CASSSRDLERVTEAFF. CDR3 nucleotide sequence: TGTGCCAGCAGTAGCCGGGACCTCGAGAGGGTCACTGAAGCTTTCTTT.

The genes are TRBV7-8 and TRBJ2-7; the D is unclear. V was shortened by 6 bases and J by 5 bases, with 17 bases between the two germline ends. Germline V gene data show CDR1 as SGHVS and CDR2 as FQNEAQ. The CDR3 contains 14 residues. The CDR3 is CASRDRLNPHEQYF. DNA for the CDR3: TGTGCCAGCAGAGACCGACTGAATCCCCACGAGCAGTACTTC.

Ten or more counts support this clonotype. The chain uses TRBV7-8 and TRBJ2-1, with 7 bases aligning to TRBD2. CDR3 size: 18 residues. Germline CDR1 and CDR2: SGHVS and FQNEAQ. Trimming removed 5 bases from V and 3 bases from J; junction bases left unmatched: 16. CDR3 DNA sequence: TGTGCCAGCAGCGCGGATAGAGCGACGGGAGGCTTCTACAATGAGCAGTTCTTC. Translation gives CASSADRATGGFYNEQFF.

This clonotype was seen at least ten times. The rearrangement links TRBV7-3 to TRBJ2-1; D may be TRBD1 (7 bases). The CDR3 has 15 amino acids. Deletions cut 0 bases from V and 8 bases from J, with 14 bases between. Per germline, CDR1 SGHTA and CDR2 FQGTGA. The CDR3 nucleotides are TGTGCCAGCAGCTTAACGGTCAGGGGGAGGTATGAGCAGTTCTTC. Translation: CASSLTVRGRYEQFF.

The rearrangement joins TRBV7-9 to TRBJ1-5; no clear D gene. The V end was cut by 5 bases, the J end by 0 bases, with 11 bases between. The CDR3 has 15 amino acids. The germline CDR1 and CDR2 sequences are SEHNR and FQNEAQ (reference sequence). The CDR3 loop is CASSNDNYSNQPQHF. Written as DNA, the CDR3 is TGTGCCAGCAGCAATGACAATTATAGCAATCAGCCCCAGCATTTT.

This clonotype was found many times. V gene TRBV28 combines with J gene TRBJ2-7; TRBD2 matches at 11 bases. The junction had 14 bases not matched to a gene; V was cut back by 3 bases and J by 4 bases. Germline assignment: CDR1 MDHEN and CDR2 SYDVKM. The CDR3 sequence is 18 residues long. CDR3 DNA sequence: TGTGCCAGCAGTTTTATCCTTGAGGGCATAGCGGGAGGGTACGAGCAGTACTTC. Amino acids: CASSFILEGIAGGYEQYF. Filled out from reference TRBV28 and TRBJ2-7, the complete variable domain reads DVKVTQSSRYLVKRTGEKVFLECVQDMDHENMFWYRQDPGLGLRLIYFSYDVKMKEKGDIPEGYSVSREKKERFSLILESASTNQTSMYLCASSFILEGIAGGYEQYFGPGTRLTVT.

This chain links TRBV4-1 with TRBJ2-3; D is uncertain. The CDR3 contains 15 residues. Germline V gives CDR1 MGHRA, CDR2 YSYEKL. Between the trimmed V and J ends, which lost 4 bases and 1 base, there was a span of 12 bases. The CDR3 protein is CASSPSGGGTDTQYF. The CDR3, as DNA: TGCGCCAGCAGCCCCTCCGGTGGAGGCACAGATACGCAGTATTTT.

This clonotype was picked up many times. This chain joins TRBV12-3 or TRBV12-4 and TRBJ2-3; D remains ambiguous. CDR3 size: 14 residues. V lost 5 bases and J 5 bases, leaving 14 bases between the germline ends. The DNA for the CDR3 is TGTGCCAGCAGTAGTTGGGATACGGTAGATACGCAGTATTTT. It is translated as CASSSWDTVDTQYF.

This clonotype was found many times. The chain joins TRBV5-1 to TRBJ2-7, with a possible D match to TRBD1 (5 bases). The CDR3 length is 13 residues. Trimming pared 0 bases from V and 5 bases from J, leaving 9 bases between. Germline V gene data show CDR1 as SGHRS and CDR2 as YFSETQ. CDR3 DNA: TGCGCCAGCAGCTTGGAGGGGTCGGACGAGCAGTACTTC. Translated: CASSLEGSDEQYF.

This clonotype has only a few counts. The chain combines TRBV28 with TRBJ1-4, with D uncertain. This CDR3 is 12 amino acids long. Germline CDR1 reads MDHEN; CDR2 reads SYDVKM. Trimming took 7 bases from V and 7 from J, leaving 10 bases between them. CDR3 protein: CASTSRVEKLFF. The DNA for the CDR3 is TGTGCCAGCACGAGTCGGGTTGAAAAACTGTTTTTT.

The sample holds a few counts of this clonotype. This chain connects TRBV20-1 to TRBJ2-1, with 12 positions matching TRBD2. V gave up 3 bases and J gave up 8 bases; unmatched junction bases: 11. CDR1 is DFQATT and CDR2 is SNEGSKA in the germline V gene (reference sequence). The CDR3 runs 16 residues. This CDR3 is CSARPRGTSGLDEQFF. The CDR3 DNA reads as TGCAGTGCTAGGCCACGAGGGACTAGCGGGCTGGATGAGCAGTTCTTC.

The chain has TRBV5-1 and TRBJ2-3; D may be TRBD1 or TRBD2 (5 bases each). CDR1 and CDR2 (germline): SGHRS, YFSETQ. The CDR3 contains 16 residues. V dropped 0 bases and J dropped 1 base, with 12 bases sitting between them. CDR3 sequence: CASSLDGTVGTDTQYF. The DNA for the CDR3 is TGCGCCAGCAGCTTGGATGGGACGGTTGGCACAGATACGCAGTATTTT.